This entry is about one TCR beta chain. Antigen unknown. These data come from a study of T cell repertoires in ileal Crohn's disease. Study information: Patients had a median approximately 7.5-year disease duration, and around 35% were active smokers. Surgery for a complication: stricturing in roughly 60%, penetrating in about 39%. Study-wide results and limits: Clonal expansions were more frequent in active smokers than non-smokers at surgery.

The CDR3 is 15 residues long. Trimming at V came to 0 bases and at J to 6 bases, leaving 6 bases not matched to a gene. The germline V gene encodes CDR1 LNHNV and CDR2 YYDKDF (reference sequence). Included were adult ileal or ileocolonic Crohn's patients indicated for ileocolonic resection. Clones were sequenced by immunoSEQ multiplex PCR, and TCRdb holds only the in-frame ones, with some missing. This sample has under 9,000 clones, with 75% to 85% found just once. Material: ileal tissue. The clonotype comes from an adult with Crohn's disease. V usage is TRBV15 and J usage is TRBJ1-2, with 8 bases identical to TRBD1. This CDR3 reads CATSREKGTGNGYTF. CDR3 nucleotide sequence: TGTGCCACCAGCAGAGAAAAAGGGACAGGAAATGGCTACACCTTC. Looking up the rest from reference TRBV15 and TRBJ1-2 gives the full variable domain: DAMVIQNPRYQVTQFGKPVTLSCSQTLNHNVMYWYQQKSSQAPKLLFHYYDKDFNNEADTPDNFQSRRPNTSFCFLDIRSPGLGDTAMYLCATSREKGTGNGYTFGSGTRLTVV.